These T cell receptor beta chains were read from a single sample in a study of blood T cell repertoires in COVID-19. Here immunoSEQ multiplex PCR was the method, and the copy in TCRdb shows in-frame clones only, minus some. The table shows 250,000 to 300,000 clones, with 85% to 90% occurring only once. The sequencing input was PBMCs or T cells enriched from blood (not recorded which). The receptor set was obtained from a man aged 18-30 years who had recovered from COVID-19. The CDR3 runs from the conserved cysteine through the conserved F or W. A D gene is named only where the DNA matches it firmly. Clone size is shown for a subset of rows, as once, few, many or a class of expanded clone.

V gene: TRBV12-3/TRBV12-4; clone size: .; D gene: .; J gene: TRBJ1-1; CDR3 DNA: TGTGCCAGCAGTTTCGGTCCGAACACTGAAGCTTTCTTT; CDR3 protein: CASSFGPNTEAFF
V gene: TRBV24-1; clone size: .; D gene: TRBD2; J gene: TRBJ2-1; CDR3 DNA: TGTGCCACCAGTGATCCTAGCGGGAGGGCTCTCGAGCAGTTCTTC; CDR3 protein: CATSDPSGRALEQFF
V gene: TRBV6-5; clone size: .; D gene: .; J gene: TRBJ2-2; CDR3 DNA: TGTGCCACCACCTTGGGGGCCTCGAACACCGGGGAGCTGTTTTTT; CDR3 protein: CATTLGASNTGELFF
V gene: TRBV5-1; clone size: .; D gene: TRBD2; J gene: TRBJ2-7; CDR3 DNA: TGCGCCAGCAGCTTGGATAGCGGGAGCCCATACGAGCAGTACTTC; CDR3 protein: CASSLDSGSPYEQYF
V gene: TRBV5-6; clone size: .; D gene: .; J gene: TRBJ1-2; CDR3 DNA: TGTGCCAGCAGCTCCGGAGCGGGGGGGAACTATGGCTACACCTTC; CDR3 protein: CASSSGAGGNYGYTF
V gene: TRBV2; clone size: .; D gene: .; J gene: TRBJ2-5; CDR3 DNA: TGTGCCAGCACCCTAGAGGCGTATAAGAGAATCCAGTACTTC; CDR3 protein: CASTLEAYKRIQYF
V gene: TRBV6-5; clone size: .; D gene: .; J gene: TRBJ1-2; CDR3 DNA: TGTGCCACCAGGGGCAGGACAGACTATGGCTACACCTTC; CDR3 protein: CATRGRTDYGYTF
V gene: TRBV29-1; clone size: .; D gene: .; J gene: TRBJ1-1; CDR3 DNA: TGCAGCGCCTCGTTGAACACTGAAGCTTTCTTT; CDR3 protein: CSASLNTEAFF
V gene: TRBV5-6; clone size: .; D gene: TRBD1; J gene: TRBJ1-2; CDR3 DNA: TGTGCCAGCAGCCTACAGGGGGCGCATGGCTACACCTTC; CDR3 protein: CASSLQGAHGYTF
V gene: TRBV18; clone size: .; D gene: .; J gene: TRBJ2-1; CDR3 DNA: TGTGCCAGCTCACCGCAGGGTGACTACAATGAGCAGTTCTTC; CDR3 protein: CASSPQGDYNEQFF
V gene: TRBV19; clone size: .; D gene: TRBD1; J gene: TRBJ2-7; CDR3 DNA: TGTGCCAGTAGTATCGGCGGACAGGGCTCGTACGAGCAGTACTTC; CDR3 protein: CASSIGGQGSYEQYF
V gene: TRBV4-1; clone size: .; D gene: TRBD1; J gene: TRBJ2-1; CDR3 DNA: TGCGCCAGCAGCCAAGAACAGGGGGGCTCCTACAATGAGCAGTTCTTC; CDR3 protein: CASSQEQGGSYNEQFF
V gene: TRBV5-1; clone size: .; D gene: .; J gene: TRBJ2-1; CDR3 DNA: TGCGCCAGCAGCCTGGAGGTGGGGGCTACCTACAATGAGCAGTTCTTC; CDR3 protein: CASSLEVGATYNEQFF
V gene: TRBV28; clone size: .; D gene: TRBD1; J gene: TRBJ1-4; CDR3 DNA: TGTGCCAGCAGTTTACCAGGGGGAATCGAAAAACTGTTTTTT; CDR3 protein: CASSLPGGIEKLFF
V gene: TRBV5-1; clone size: .; D gene: .; J gene: TRBJ2-7; CDR3 DNA: TGCGCCAGCAGCTTAGGGAGGTCAAACTCCTACGAGCAGTACTTC; CDR3 protein: CASSLGRSNSYEQYF
V gene: TRBV28; clone size: few; D gene: .; J gene: TRBJ1-6; CDR3 DNA: TGTGCCAGAGGGCGGGCATATAATTCACCCCTCCACTTT; CDR3 protein: CARGRAYNSPLHF
V gene: TRBV19; clone size: .; D gene: .; J gene: TRBJ2-1; CDR3 DNA: TGTGCCAGTAGTATGGCGGGGCTCTTATTGAGTGAGCAGTTCTTC; CDR3 protein: CASSMAGLLLSEQFF
V gene: TRBV12-5; clone size: .; D gene: .; J gene: TRBJ2-7; CDR3 DNA: TGTGCTAGTGGACTCGACAGTTACGAGCAGTACTTC; CDR3 protein: CASGLDSYEQYF
V gene: TRBV6-2/TRBV6-3; clone size: once; D gene: .; J gene: TRBJ2-7; CDR3 DNA: TGTGCCAGCAGTTACTCGCCAGCGGGTTTGTCCTACGAGCAGTACTTC; CDR3 protein: CASSYSPAGLSYEQYF
V gene: TRBV5-5; clone size: .; D gene: .; J gene: TRBJ1-4; CDR3 DNA: TGTGCCAGCAGCTTGGAAGGGGTTAGAGAAAAACTGTTTTTT; CDR3 protein: CASSLEGVREKLFF
V gene: TRBV6-5; clone size: .; D gene: TRBD1; J gene: TRBJ2-7; CDR3 DNA: TGTGCCAGCAGTCGGACAGGGACCTACGAGCAGTACTTC; CDR3 protein: CASSRTGTYEQYF
V gene: TRBV30; clone size: .; D gene: TRBD2; J gene: TRBJ2-7; CDR3 DNA: TGTGCCTGGAGTGACCTAGCGGGAGGGCCCTACGAGCAGTACTTC; CDR3 protein: CAWSDLAGGPYEQYF
V gene: TRBV5-1; clone size: .; D gene: TRBD1; J gene: TRBJ2-7; CDR3 DNA: TGCGCCAGCAGTAAAAGACAGGGGGCATCCTACGAGCAGTACTTC; CDR3 protein: CASSKRQGASYEQYF
V gene: TRBV6-5; clone size: once; D gene: TRBD1; J gene: TRBJ2-7; CDR3 DNA: TGTGCCAGCAGAACGACCGGGACAGGGGCCCACGAGCAGTACTTC; CDR3 protein: CASRTTGTGAHEQYF
V gene: TRBV2; clone size: .; D gene: TRBD1; J gene: TRBJ2-7; CDR3 DNA: TGTGCCAGCAGTGAAGCGCTCGGGACAGGGCCCTACGAGCAGTACTTC; CDR3 protein: CASSEALGTGPYEQYF
V gene: TRBV6-2/TRBV6-3; clone size: many; D gene: .; J gene: TRBJ1-1; CDR3 DNA: TGTGCCAGCAGTTACGGTAGGGGGAAACTCCACACTGAAGCTTTCTTT; CDR3 protein: CASSYGRGKLHTEAFF
V gene: TRBV6-5; clone size: few; D gene: .; J gene: TRBJ2-2; CDR3 DNA: TGTGCCAGTGTTAGCGGTACCAACACCGGGGAGCTGTTTTTT; CDR3 protein: CASVSGTNTGELFF
V gene: TRBV19; clone size: .; D gene: TRBD1; J gene: TRBJ1-2; CDR3 DNA: TGTGCCAGTAGCCCTAACCGACAGGGCTATGGCTACACCTTC; CDR3 protein: CASSPNRQGYGYTF
V gene: TRBV11-2; clone size: .; D gene: TRBD1; J gene: TRBJ2-7; CDR3 DNA: TGTGCCAGCAGCCCGGGACAGGGTTCTTACGAGCAGTACTTC; CDR3 protein: CASSPGQGSYEQYF
V gene: TRBV4-2; clone size: .; D gene: .; J gene: TRBJ2-2; CDR3 DNA: TGTGCCAGCAGCCAGCCCAGACAGAACACCGGGGAGCTGTTTTTT; CDR3 protein: CASSQPRQNTGELFF
V gene: TRBV24-1; clone size: .; D gene: TRBD1; J gene: TRBJ1-2; CDR3 DNA: TGTGCCACCAGTGATTCCAGGACAGGGCCCTATGGCTACACCTTC; CDR3 protein: CATSDSRTGPYGYTF
V gene: TRBV28; clone size: .; D gene: TRBD1; J gene: TRBJ1-2; CDR3 DNA: TGTGCCAGCAGTCCATGGGGGACAGGGGAGGACTATGGCTACACCTTC; CDR3 protein: CASSPWGTGEDYGYTF
V gene: TRBV4-1; clone size: .; D gene: .; J gene: TRBJ1-6; CDR3 DNA: TGCGCCAGCAGCCATCCGGGGGGTTATGAGGGGTCACCCCTCCACTTT; CDR3 protein: CASSHPGGYEGSPLHF
V gene: TRBV6-5; clone size: .; D gene: TRBD1; J gene: TRBJ1-5; CDR3 DNA: TGTGCCAGGGGGACAGGCGAGAGCAATCAGCCCCAGCATTTT; CDR3 protein: CARGTGESNQPQHF
V gene: TRBV2; clone size: .; D gene: .; J gene: TRBJ1-5; CDR3 DNA: TGTGCCAGCAGTGAAGGGGGGCCAGGGTTGGAGCCCCAGCATTTT; CDR3 protein: CASSEGGPGLEPQHF
V gene: TRBV27; clone size: .; D gene: .; J gene: TRBJ2-1; CDR3 DNA: TGTGCCACCAGCCGGGGGAGCTCCTACAATGAGCAGTTCTTC; CDR3 protein: CATSRGSSYNEQFF
V gene: TRBV29-1; clone size: .; D gene: TRBD1; J gene: TRBJ1-4; CDR3 DNA: TGCAGCGTTGTAGGACAGGGCCTCGGGACTTTGCCCCAACTGTTTTTT; CDR3 protein: CSVVGQGLGTLPQLFF
V gene: TRBV11-2; clone size: few; D gene: TRBD1; J gene: TRBJ1-2; CDR3 DNA: TGTGCCAGCAGCTCGGGACAGTTCTATGGCTACACCTTC; CDR3 protein: CASSSGQFYGYTF
V gene: TRBV24-1; clone size: .; D gene: .; J gene: TRBJ2-7; CDR3 DNA: TGTGCCACCAGTGAAACCCTCTTCACGAGGGTAGCCTACGAGCAGTACTTC; CDR3 protein: CATSETLFTRVAYEQYF
V gene: TRBV6-2/TRBV6-3; clone size: once; D gene: .; J gene: TRBJ2-1; CDR3 DNA: TGTGCCAGCAGTTACAAGAGCAATGAGCAGTTCTTC; CDR3 protein: CASSYKSNEQFF
V gene: TRBV30; clone size: .; D gene: .; J gene: TRBJ1-2; CDR3 DNA: TGTGCCTGGAGGTTCGGACAGTCTAACTATGGCTACACCTTC; CDR3 protein: CAWRFGQSNYGYTF
V gene: TRBV3-1/TRBV3-2; clone size: .; D gene: TRBD1; J gene: TRBJ1-3; CDR3 DNA: TGTGCCAGCAGCTCGGACAGGGCATCTGGAAACACCATATATTTT; CDR3 protein: CASSSDRASGNTIYF
V gene: TRBV19; clone size: .; D gene: TRBD2; J gene: TRBJ2-1; CDR3 DNA: TGTGCCAGTAGTATGGCGGGAGCTTCTTACAATGAGCAGTTCTTC; CDR3 protein: CASSMAGASYNEQFF
V gene: TRBV19; clone size: .; D gene: .; J gene: TRBJ2-2; CDR3 DNA: TGTGCCAGTAGTATTCGGGGGTCCCCTAACACCGGGGAGCTGTTTTTT; CDR3 protein: CASSIRGSPNTGELFF
V gene: TRBV28; clone size: once; D gene: .; J gene: TRBJ2-7; CDR3 DNA: TGTGCCAGCAGTTCCCGTGAGACCTACGAGCAGTACTTC; CDR3 protein: CASSSRETYEQYF
V gene: TRBV27; clone size: .; D gene: TRBD1; J gene: TRBJ1-6; CDR3 DNA: TGTGCCAGCAGTTTCAACACCCCCAGACAGGGGGCGAGTTCACCCCTCCACTTT; CDR3 protein: CASSFNTPRQGASSPLHF